This TCR beta chain was profiled in a study of T cells after yellow fever vaccination. The CDR3 covers 14 residues. CDR1 and CDR2 from the germline V gene are SGHAT and FQNNGV. The study made its TCR cDNA through 5'RACE template switching. That step introduced a universal primer site along with UMIs. TCRdb recomputed calls from the 5' RACE reads with MiXCR, one row per CDR3 protein. Here the sample spans about 320,000 distinct CDR3 sequences, around 4.5% being singletons. Findings and limits, study-wide: The secondary response was weaker, and its peak arrived faster, on day 5 versus 15.

Ten or more counts support this clonotype. Its cognate antigen is unknown. A read error may produce the germline difference seen at one junction end. The sequence came from a man between 18 and 35 years old who received the YFV17D yellow fever vaccine. V is TRBV11-2 and J is TRBJ1-1; 7 nucleotides agree with TRBD1. This specimen was PBMCs, taken 15 days after the yellow fever booster vaccination. CDR3 DNA sequence: TGTGCCAGCAGTTTAGACAGGGTCTACACTGAAGCTTTCTTT. This translates into CASSLDRVYTEAFF. Combining the CDR3 with reference TRBV11-2 and TRBJ1-1 gives the whole variable domain EAGVAQSPRYKIIEKRQSVAFWCNPISGHATLYWYQQILGQGPKLLIQFQNNGVVDDSQLPKDRFSAERLKGVDSTLKIQPAKLEDSAVYLCASSLDRVYTEAFFGQGTRLTVV.